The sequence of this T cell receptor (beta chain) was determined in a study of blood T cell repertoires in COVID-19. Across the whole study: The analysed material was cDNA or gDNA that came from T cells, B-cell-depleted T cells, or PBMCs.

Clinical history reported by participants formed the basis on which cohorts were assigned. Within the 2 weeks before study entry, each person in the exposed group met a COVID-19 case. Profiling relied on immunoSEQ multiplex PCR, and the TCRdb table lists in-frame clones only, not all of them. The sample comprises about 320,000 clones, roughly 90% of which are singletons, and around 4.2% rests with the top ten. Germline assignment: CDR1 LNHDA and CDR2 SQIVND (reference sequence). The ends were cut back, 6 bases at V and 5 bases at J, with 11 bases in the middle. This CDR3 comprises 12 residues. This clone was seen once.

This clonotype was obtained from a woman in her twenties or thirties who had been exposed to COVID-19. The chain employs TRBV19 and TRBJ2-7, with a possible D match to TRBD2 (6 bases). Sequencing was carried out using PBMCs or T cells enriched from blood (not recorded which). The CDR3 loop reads CASRGGANEQYF. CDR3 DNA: TGTGCCAGTAGAGGAGGGGCGAACGAGCAGTACTTC.